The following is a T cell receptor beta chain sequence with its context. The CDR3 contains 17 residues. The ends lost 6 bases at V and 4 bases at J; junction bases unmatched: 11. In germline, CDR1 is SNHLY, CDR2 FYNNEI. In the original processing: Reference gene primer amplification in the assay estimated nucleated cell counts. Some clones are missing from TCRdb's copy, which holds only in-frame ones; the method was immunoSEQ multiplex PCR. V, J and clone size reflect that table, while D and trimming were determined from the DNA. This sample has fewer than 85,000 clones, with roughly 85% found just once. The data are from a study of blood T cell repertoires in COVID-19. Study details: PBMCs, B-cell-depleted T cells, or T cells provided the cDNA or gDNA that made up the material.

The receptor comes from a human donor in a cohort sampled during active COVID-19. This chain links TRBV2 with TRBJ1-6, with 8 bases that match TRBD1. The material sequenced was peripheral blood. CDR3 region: CASRGGETGDYNSPLHF. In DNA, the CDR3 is TGTGCCAGCAGAGGGGGGGAGACAGGGGATTATAATTCACCCCTCCACTTT. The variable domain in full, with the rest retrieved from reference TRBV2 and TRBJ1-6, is EPEVTQTPSHQVTQMGQEVILRCVPISNHLYFYWYRQILGQKVEFLVSFYNNEISEKSEIFDDQFSVERPDGSNFTLKIRSTKLEDSAMYFCASRGGETGDYNSPLHFGNGTRLTVT.